The next 12 T cell receptor beta chains were all read from a single sample in a study of blood T cell repertoires in COVID-19. Method: immunoSEQ multiplex PCR; TCRdb's copy keeps in-frame clones and lacks some. The sample carries about 190,000 clones, 88% recorded once. Source material: peripheral blood. The receptors originated from a man aged 70-80 years with active or convalescent COVID-19.

The J gene is TRBJ2-5, the V gene TRBV5-6; a weak D match, TRBD2 (6 bases). Looked up from germline, CDR1 is SGHDT and CDR2 is YYEEEE. The CDR3 has 14 residues. V lost 0 bases and J lost 3, with 9 bases in between. The CDR3 sequence: CASSLVVAEETQYF. DNA for the CDR3: TGTGCCAGCAGCTTGGTGGTAGCGGAAGAGACCCAGTACTTC. Variable domain in full (rest from reference TRBV5-6 and TRBJ2-5): DAGVTQSPTHLIKTRGQQVTLRCSPKSGHDTVSWYQQALGQGPQFIFQYYEEEERQRGNFPDRFSGHQFPNYSSELNVNALLLGDSALYLCASSLVVAEETQYFGPGTRLLVL.

The CDR3 region is CASSLTRAANEKLFF. CDR3 nucleotide sequence: TGTGCCAGCAGTTTAACGAGGGCGGCTAATGAAAAACTGTTTTTT. The chain links TRBV27 to TRBJ1-4; unclear D gene. Deletions cut 2 bases from V and 3 bases from J, with 10 bases between. The CDR3 consists of 15 residues. The germline CDR1 and CDR2 sequences are MNHEY and SMNVEV (reference sequence).

This clone was recorded a few times. J is TRBJ1-2 and V is TRBV21-1; the D call in the table, TRBD1, was not verified against the DNA. TRBV21-1 corresponds to a pseudogene. The CDR3 is made up of 16 amino acids. The CDR3 spells CASSKGQEVLVCGYTF. The CDR3 coding sequence is TGTGCCAGCAGCAAAGGACAGGAAGTCTTGGTATGCGGCTACACCTTC.

The chain employs TRBV28 and TRBJ1-4; 8 positions match TRBD1. With V trimmed by 2 bases and J by 4 bases, 9 bases remained unmatched. This CDR3 has 17 residues. Germline CDR1 MDHEN, CDR2 SYDVKM. The DNA of the CDR3 is TGTGCCAGCAGTTTACCCGGCAGGGGGCTTAATAATGAAAAACTGTTTTTT. Translated, it gives CASSLPGRGLNNEKLFF.

The chain has TRBV5-8 and TRBJ1-5; 7 bases match TRBD1. The length of the CDR3 is 15 residues. After removal of 4 bases from V and 4 bases from J, the junction contained 8 bases not matched to a gene. The germline gives CDR1 SGHTS, CDR2 YDEGEE. Here the CDR3 reads CASSLDRSPNQPQHF. The CDR3 nucleotides read TGTGCCAGCAGCCTGGACAGGTCTCCGAATCAGCCCCAGCATTTT.

The chain links TRBV7-2 to TRBJ2-7; TRBD2 aligns across 9 bases. This CDR3 is 16 amino acids long. Losses at the gene ends were 1 base for V and 7 bases for J; bases not matched to a gene: 11. Germline-derived CDR1 and CDR2 are SGHTA and FQGNSA. Here the CDR3 reads CASSLEVGGGASEQYF. CDR3 sequence (DNA): TGTGCCAGCAGCTTAGAGGTTGGCGGGGGGGCGAGTGAGCAGTACTTC. The full variable domain, completed using reference TRBV7-2 and TRBJ2-7, is GAGVSQSPSNKVTEKGKDVELRCDPISGHTALYWYRQSLGQGLEFLIYFQGNSAPDKSGLPSDRFSAERTGGSVSTLTIQRTQQEDSAVYLCASSLEVGGGASEQYFGPGTRLTVT.

This sequence joins TRBV4-3 and TRBJ1-5; 8 bases match TRBD1. Germline assignment: CDR1 LGHNA and CDR2 YSLEER. The CDR3 length is 15 residues. The V and J ends lost 1 base and 4 bases, in that order; junction bases with no gene match: 3. The CDR3 sequence is CASSQVRTGNQPQHF. In DNA, the CDR3 is TGCGCCAGCAGCCAAGTGAGGACAGGGAATCAGCCCCAGCATTTT.

The chain carries TRBV10-3 and TRBJ2-5; 10 bases are a match to TRBD2. J was trimmed by 5 bases and V by 10 bases; bases with no gene match: 16. The CDR3 loop spans 16 amino acids. Germline V lookup: CDR1 ENHRY, CDR2 SYGVKD. CDR3 region: CATGRTSGNQGETQYF. CDR3 sequence (DNA): TGTGCCACGGGGCGGACTAGCGGAAACCAGGGGGAGACCCAGTACTTC.

The genes are TRBV18 and TRBJ2-1, with TRBD2 identical over 14 bases. Germline trimming cut 0 bases from V and 6 bases from J; bases unmatched to any gene: 13. CDR3 length equals 20 residues. The germline V gene has CDR1 KGHSH and CDR2 LQKENI. The CDR3, as DNA: TGTGCCAGCTCACCACCCCGATCCGGGACTAGCGGGAGAGGAGTCAATGAGCAGTTCTTC. Amino acids: CASSPPRSGTSGRGVNEQFF. The entire variable domain, with the rest obtained from reference TRBV18 and TRBJ2-1, is as follows: NAGVMQNPRHLVRRRGQEARLRCSPMKGHSHVYWYRQLPEEGLKFMVYLQKENIIDESGMPKERFSAEFPKEGPSILRIQQVVRGDSAAYFCASSPPRSGTSGRGVNEQFFGPGTRLTVL.

The chain joins TRBV15 to TRBJ1-2; possibly TRBD1 for D (6 bases). Germline V lookup: CDR1 LNHNV, CDR2 YYDKDF (reference sequence). Trimming removed 0 bases at V and 4 bases at J, with 15 bases between. This CDR3 contains 16 residues. CDR3 residues: CATSRDLSGQSYGYTF. The CDR3 bases are TGTGCCACCAGCAGAGATTTATCCGGACAGTCCTATGGCTACACCTTC.

A single count supports this clone. This rearrangement joins TRBV19 to TRBJ2-7; 11 nucleotides line up with TRBD1. V was pared by 5 bases and J by 5 bases, with 5 bases of the junction left unmatched. The germline gives CDR1 LNHDA, CDR2 SQIVND (reference sequence). This CDR3 region has 14 residues. CDR3 bases: TGTGCCAGTAGTCCGGACAGGGGGCGTAACGAGCAGTACTTC. This codes for CASSPDRGRNEQYF.

This clone was recorded only once. This chain connects TRBV5-6 to TRBJ2-1; TRBD2 agrees at 7 bases. V trimming: 7 bases; J trimming: 5 bases; junction bases outside the gene matches: 15. The CDR3 extends over 16 amino acids. Germline V gives CDR1 SGHDT, CDR2 YYEEEE. The CDR3 loop is CASSVRRLAANNEQFF. The CDR3, as DNA: TGTGCCAGCTCGGTAAGACGGCTAGCGGCCAACAATGAGCAGTTCTTC. Complete variable domain (other parts from reference TRBV5-6 and TRBJ2-1): DAGVTQSPTHLIKTRGQQVTLRCSPKSGHDTVSWYQQALGQGPQFIFQYYEEEERQRGNFPDRFSGHQFPNYSSELNVNALLLGDSALYLCASSVRRLAANNEQFFGPGTRLTVL.